This is a list of T cell receptor beta chains from one sample in a study of T cell responses to AZD1222 COVID-19 vaccine. Repertoires were generated with immunoSEQ multiplex PCR, while TCRdb's copy carries only in-frame clones and drops some. This table holds about 150,000 clones, about nine tenths found once. The source material was peripheral blood, sampled on day 0 of AZD1222 vaccination. These receptors were obtained from an adult in good health. The conserved cysteine and the conserved F or W are not part of the CDR3 here. The D gene is left open where the match is weak. Rows may omit the clone size; those that give it use once, few, many or a size class.

NA | 13 | TRBV4-1 | NA | ASSQEPGNTGELF
NA | 12 | TRBV28 | NA | ASHVGGGDYGYT
NA | 12 | TRBV12-1 | NA | ASTLKRGSDTQY
NA | 16 | TRBV5-1 | TRBD1 | ASTPGPGTGVLNEKLF
NA | 13 | TRBV6-5 | NA | ASSYEWGSTDTQY
NA | 13 | TRBV5-5 | NA | ASSLDGAGTDTQY
NA | 11 | TRBV12-3/TRBV12-4 | NA | ASSQVNSIEAF
few | 12 | TRBV5-1 | NA | ASRVGHSTDTQY
NA | 12 | TRBV19 | NA | ASTSGQANQPQH
NA | 10 | TRBV15 | NA | ATSRDSYEQY
NA | 11 | TRBV5-6 | NA | ASSLYQSSSYT
NA | 11 | TRBV7-9 | NA | ASTLGGNYGYT
NA | 12 | TRBV7-9 | NA | ASSPRTAPYGYT
NA | 11 | TRBV3-1/TRBV3-2 | NA | ASSPSDRYGYT
NA | 15 | TRBV2 | TRBD2 | AGLRSGGYSGANVLT
NA | 14 | TRBV28 | TRBD1 | ASSSQGRIVGNTIY
NA | 10 | TRBV12-3/TRBV12-4 | NA | ASSDGYTEAF
NA | 14 | TRBV6-2/TRBV6-3 | NA | ASSYGPGTSTDTQY
NA | 11 | TRBV4-3 | NA | ASSQGRGEKLF
few | 13 | TRBV6-1 | NA | ASSEAGGRGDTQY
few | 12 | TRBV3-1/TRBV3-2 | NA | ASSQGFSTEPQH
NA | 10 | TRBV12-3/TRBV12-4 | TRBD1 | ASSSDRGSLH
NA | 12 | TRBV10-3 | TRBD1 | AISPRQGVGEQY
NA | 11 | TRBV28 | NA | ASRQGLNEKLF
NA | 12 | TRBV6-5 | NA | ASSYGTGLNTIY
NA | 12 | TRBV25-1 | NA | ASSEPGLVDEQY
NA | 12 | TRBV7-2 | NA | ASSLLGTQETQY
NA | 12 | TRBV5-1 | TRBD1 | ASSPGQGYNEQF
NA | 9 | TRBV18 | NA | ASRDSYGYT
NA | 13 | TRBV7-2 | NA | ASSLEQWMNTEAF
NA | 11 | TRBV25-1 | NA | ASSEWDPGPYT
NA | 13 | TRBV7-2 | NA | ASSRNHAMNTEAF
NA | 13 | TRBV9 | NA | ASSVGVGATDTQY
NA | 11 | TRBV19 | NA | ASAVGGAYGYT
NA | 11 | TRBV12-3/TRBV12-4 | NA | ASAQRAYNEQF
NA | 12 | TRBV6-1 | NA | ASSEDRSNQPQH
NA | 11 | TRBV5-4 | TRBD1 | ASSLTGGDGYT
once | 14 | TRBV29-1 | TRBD1 | SVEKDRGGSVRGYT